This paragraph reports one T cell receptor (beta chain). The target antigen is unknown. The data stem from a study of graft-versus-host responses after intestinal transplantation. Study in general: Grafts were multivisceral, liver-intestinal, or isolated intestinal.

Sequencing was performed with immunoSEQ multiplex PCR; in TCRdb, only in-frame clones are kept and a portion is missing. Of more than 100,000 clones in the sample, about 95% were seen once. Germline loops: CDR1 SGHDT, CDR2 YYEEEE. Trimming removed 0 bases at V and 3 bases at J, with 3 bases between. The CDR3 length is 12 residues. Points from the study as a whole: Individuals who had graft-donor T cell macrochimerism had allografts that showed high graft-versus-host to host-versus-graft clonal ratios. Early post-transplant falls in HvG clones accompanied the peak levels of circulating GvH clones. Some GvH clones were seen earlier in gut or blood, suggesting intestinal origin.

This sequence was found in a human donor who received an intestinal transplant. The rearrangement uses TRBV5-6 and TRBJ1-1; D uncertain. The source was unstimulated CD8+ T cells sorted from spleen or lymph node cells, collected before intestinal transplant. CDR3 bases: TGTGCCAGCAGCTTGGTGCACACTGAAGCTTTCTTT. This gives the protein CASSLVHTEAFF.